One and the same sample provided the 31 T cell receptor beta chains below, sequenced in a study of control samples from healthy donors and cancer patients. Data came from immunoSEQ multiplex PCR; TCRdb stores just in-frame clones and leaves some out. The sample shows just over 150,000 clones, 93% of them seen only once. The sequencing input was blood. Receptors were obtained from a man over 45 in good health.

The chain employs TRBV24-1 and TRBJ2-1, with TRBD2 matching over 9 bases. The V segment lost 10 bases and the J segment 3 bases; nucleotides outside the gene matches: 15. CDR1 is KGHDR, CDR2 SFDVKD, per germline. The CDR3 is 17 amino acids. The CDR3 region has the DNA TGTGCCACATCCCTCGGGGGAGCGGGAGGCCTCTACAATGAGCAGTTCTTC. This codes for CATSLGGAGGLYNEQFF.

This clone showed up just once. This chain uses TRBV7-3 with TRBJ2-5; D remains unclear. Trimming took 4 bases from V and 1 from J, leaving 7 bases between them. The V gene's germline CDR1 is SGHTA and CDR2 FQGTGA. The CDR3 is 13 amino acids. The CDR3 DNA is TGTGCCAGCAGCTCCACCGCCCAAGAGACCCAGTACTTC. It yields the protein CASSSTAQETQYF.

The chain has TRBV27 and TRBJ1-3; D is uncertain. CDR3 length: 15 residues. V lost 0 bases, J lost 4 bases, and 10 bases lay in between. Germline V gives CDR1 MNHEY, CDR2 SMNVEV (reference sequence). CDR3 amino acids: CASSLSGLSGNTIYF. Here the CDR3 DNA reads TGTGCCAGCAGTTTATCAGGGCTGAGCGGAAACACCATATATTTT.

This clone was recorded once. The chain links TRBV7-9 to TRBJ2-7; 12 nucleotides match TRBD2. The J segment lost 3 bases and the V segment lost 5 bases, leaving 11 bases of the junction unmatched. The CDR3 consists of 17 residues. Germline loops: CDR1 SEHNR, CDR2 FQNEAQ (reference sequence). For the CDR3, the DNA is TGTGCCAGCAGCCCGGGACTAGCGGGTTACGGGTTCTACGAGCAGTACTTC. Translation: CASSPGLAGYGFYEQYF.

Here the CDR3 reads CASSSGGWDTEAFF. CDR3 in DNA: TGTGCCAGCAGCTCCGGGGGTTGGGACACTGAAGCTTTCTTT. The chain carries TRBV7-6 and TRBJ1-1; D is perhaps TRBD1 (5 bases). The V gene lost 4 bases and the J gene lost 3 bases, with 12 bases spanning the gap. CDR3 length: 14 residues. Germline lookup yields CDR1 SGHVS and CDR2 FNYEAQ. The full variable domain, in which reference TRBV7-6 and TRBJ1-1 provide the parts outside the CDR3, is GAGVSQSPRYKVTKRGQDVALRCDPISGHVSLYWYRQALGQGPEFLTYFNYEAQQDKSGLPNDRFSAERPEGSISTLTIQRTEQRDSAMYRCASSSGGWDTEAFFGQGTRLTVV.

The chain links TRBV5-1 to TRBJ2-7; 11 nucleotides match TRBD2. The CDR3 is made up of 15 amino acids. The trim removed 3 bases at V and 4 bases at J, leaving 6 bases unmatched. Germline CDR1 and CDR2: SGHRS and YFSETQ. DNA of the CDR3: TGCGCCAGCAGCTACGGGACTAGCGGACAGTACGAGCAGTACTTC. As protein: CASSYGTSGQYEQYF.

The V gene is TRBV5-1, the J gene TRBJ2-4; D is tentatively TRBD1 or TRBD2 (5 bases each). There are 16 residues in the CDR3. Per the germline V gene, CDR1 is SGHRS and CDR2 is YFSETQ. The V end was cut by 4 bases, the J end by 2 bases, with 16 bases between. CDR3 nucleotide sequence: TGCGCCAGCAGCCCTGGGGGAATCGCGACCAAAAACATTCAGTACTTC. Protein: CASSPGGIATKNIQYF.

This clone has just one count. The chain uses TRBV7-3 and TRBJ2-7, with 10 bases lining up with TRBD1. V was pared by 5 bases and J by 2 bases, with 6 bases of the junction left unmatched. The CDR3 loop spans 15 amino acids. Germline V gives CDR1 SGHTA, CDR2 FQGTGA. The CDR3 loop reads CASSVSGTGAYEQYF. The CDR3, as DNA: TGTGCCAGCAGCGTCTCCGGGACAGGGGCCTACGAGCAGTACTTC.

This rearrangement joins TRBV16 to TRBJ1-1, with 12 bases lining up with TRBD1. After removal of 0 bases from V and 1 base from J, the junction contained 3 bases not matched to a gene. Germline V CDR1 and CDR2: KGHSY, FQNENV. The CDR3 runs to 17 residues. CDR3 coding DNA: TGTGCCAGCAGCCAATCTGGGACAGGGGGCCCGAACACTGAAGCTTTCTTT. Translating it yields CASSQSGTGGPNTEAFF.

This chain joins TRBV3-1 (or the pseudogene TRBV3-2) and TRBJ2-7; D not certain. Trimming took 4 bases from V and 7 from J, leaving 11 bases between them. CDR3 length: 12 residues. Germline CDR1 reads LGHDT; CDR2 reads YNNKEL (reference sequence). The CDR3 nucleotides are TGTGCCAGCAGCCCATCCTCCAGGGAGCAGTACTTC. Its protein product is CASSPSSREQYF.

The gene calls are TRBV5-6 and TRBJ1-1; TRBD1 matches 7 bases. The CDR3 extends over 15 amino acids. Germline lookup yields CDR1 SGHDT and CDR2 YYEEEE. The V segment lost 3 bases and the J segment 0 bases; nucleotides outside the gene matches: 5. The CDR3 here is CASSSRQGLNTEAFF. Here the CDR3 DNA reads TGTGCCAGCAGCTCACGACAGGGCTTGAACACTGAAGCTTTCTTT.

This chain connects TRBV2 to TRBJ2-7; 9 bases map to TRBD1. The germline V gene encodes CDR1 SNHLY and CDR2 FYNNEI. The CDR3 runs 14 residues. Trimming cost V 6 bases and J 5 bases; bases outside gene matches: 8. Here the CDR3 reads CASRAGTGIHEQYF. CDR3 nucleotide sequence: TGTGCCAGCAGGGCCGGGACAGGGATTCACGAGCAGTACTTC.

The CDR3 loop is CASSPASGNSPLHF. CDR3 nucleotide sequence: TGTGCCAGCAGCCCCGCGTCCGGTAATTCACCCCTCCACTTT. The V call is TRBV3-1 (or the pseudogene TRBV3-2), the J call TRBJ1-6; no definite D call. Germline CDR1 is LGHDT and CDR2 is YNNKEL (reference sequence). With 4 bases removed from V and 6 bases from J, the gap between germline ends came to 10 bases. The CDR3 consists of 14 residues.

This chain joins TRBV27 and TRBJ2-5; TRBD2 aligns across 12 bases. After removal of 9 bases from V and 4 bases from J, the junction contained 9 bases not matched to a gene. CDR1 and CDR2 from the germline V gene are MNHEY and SMNVEV (reference sequence). CDR3 length: 15 amino acids. In DNA, the CDR3 is TGTGCCAGTTGGACTAGCGGGAAGGTTTTAGAGACCCAGTACTTC. Its translation: CASWTSGKVLETQYF.

This rearrangement joins TRBV4-1 to TRBJ1-1; 7 bases are a match to TRBD1. The J segment lost 1 base and the V segment lost 2 bases, leaving 10 bases of the junction unmatched. CDR3 length: 17 residues. CDR1 is MGHRA and CDR2 is YSYEKL in the germline V gene. CDR3 sequence (DNA): TGCGCCAGCAGCCAATCCAGGGGGACTTGGGCGAACACTGAAGCTTTCTTT. It codes for CASSQSRGTWANTEAFF.

This chain connects TRBV7-9 to TRBJ2-4; 8 bases fit TRBD1. Germline assignment: CDR1 SEHNR and CDR2 FQNEAQ (reference sequence). J gave up 7 bases and V 4 bases, and 6 bases lay outside the gene matches. This CDR3 contains 14 residues. For the CDR3, the DNA is TGTGCCAGCAGCTCGCCCGGACAGGGTAACATTCAGTACTTC. It encodes CASSSPGQGNIQYF.

This chain joins TRBV6-2 or TRBV6-3 and TRBJ1-5, with 7 bases fitting TRBD1. This CDR3 is built from 16 residues. CDR1 and CDR2 from the germline V gene are MNHEY and SVGEGT. The V and J ends lost 5 bases and 0 bases, in that order; junction bases with no gene match: 7. This CDR3 reads CASSTHRDSSNQPQHF. The CDR3 DNA reads TGTGCCAGCAGTACCCACAGGGACAGTAGCAATCAGCCCCAGCATTTT.

This clone was counted between two and nine times. The V gene is TRBV14, the J gene TRBJ1-5; D call uncertain. This CDR3 region has 16 residues. The germline gives CDR1 SGHDN, CDR2 FVKESK. V lost 1 base and J 6 bases, leaving 16 bases between the germline ends. This CDR3 reads CASSQARVQHSQPQHF. The CDR3, as DNA: TGTGCCAGCAGCCAAGCTCGGGTACAGCACAGTCAGCCCCAGCATTTT.

The chain is built from TRBV11-3 and TRBJ2-2; maybe TRBD2 (6 bases). Germline-derived CDR1 and CDR2 are SGHNT and YENEEA. The CDR3 spans 16 residues. Trimming pared 4 bases from V and 7 bases from J, leaving 19 bases between. CDR3 sequence: CASSSPILGGHGELFF. The CDR3 DNA is TGTGCCAGCAGCTCCCCCATTTTGGGAGGTCACGGGGAGCTGTTTTTT.

The rearrangement joins TRBV27 to TRBJ1-6, with 12 bases matching TRBD1. Trimming removed 6 bases from V and 7 bases from J; junction bases left unmatched: 4. The CDR3 covers 15 residues. Germline assignment: CDR1 MNHEY and CDR2 SMNVEV (reference sequence). The CDR3 nucleotides read TGTGCCAGCAGCGCCGGGACAGGGGGCAATTCACCCCTCCACTTT. Amino acid sequence: CASSAGTGGNSPLHF.

The rearrangement uses TRBV2 and TRBJ2-2; D remains ambiguous. V was trimmed by 7 bases and J by 7 bases, leaving 10 bases between them. The CDR3 contains 12 residues. Germline-derived CDR1 and CDR2 are SNHLY and FYNNEI. CDR3 coding DNA: TGTGCCAGCATTAAGCAGTTCGGGGAGCTGTTTTTT. Translating it yields CASIKQFGELFF.

The genes are TRBV7-9 and TRBJ2-1, with TRBD2 identical over 7 bases. The V segment lost 2 bases and the J segment 9 bases; nucleotides outside the gene matches: 13. Germline CDR1 reads SEHNR; CDR2 reads FQNEAQ (reference sequence). This CDR3 is built from 16 residues. CDR3: CASSLSLAGVFGEQFF. In DNA, the CDR3 is TGTGCCAGCAGCTTATCCCTTGCGGGAGTTTTTGGTGAGCAGTTCTTC.

J is TRBJ1-4 and V is TRBV6-1; D is uncertain. CDR3 length: 14 amino acids. Germline V gene sequence: CDR1 MNHNS, CDR2 SASEGT. Trimming cost V 2 bases and J 8 bases, with 12 bases left between them. The CDR3 bases are TGTGCCAGCAGTGAAAACACGGAGGCAGAAAAACTGTTTTTT. Amino acids: CASSENTEAEKLFF.

The V gene is TRBV30, the J gene TRBJ1-1; tentative D call: TRBD1 (5 bases). Germline assignment: CDR1 GTSNPN and CDR2 SVGIG (reference sequence). Trimming cost V 8 bases and J 1 base, with 11 bases left between them. The CDR3 runs to 12 residues. The CDR3 DNA sequence: TGTGCCCAGAACGGGGGGAACACTGAAGCTTTCTTT. Translated: CAQNGGNTEAFF.

The rearrangement uses TRBV19 and TRBJ1-6; 11 bases are a match to TRBD1. Unmatched junction bases numbered 5, after V lost 6 bases and J lost 7 bases. The CDR3 is made up of 15 amino acids. Germline loops: CDR1 LNHDA, CDR2 SQIVND (reference sequence). The DNA of the CDR3 is TGTGCCAGTAGACGGACAGGGGGCTTGAATTCACCCCTCCACTTT. Translation: CASRRTGGLNSPLHF.

The V call is TRBV7-9, the J call TRBJ2-1; 9 positions match TRBD2. Losses at the gene ends were 5 bases for V and 0 bases for J; bases not matched to a gene: 14. Germline V gene lookup returns CDR1 SEHNR and CDR2 FQNEAQ (reference sequence). The CDR3 has 19 residues. The CDR3 reads CASSAEGASGISSYNEQFF. CDR3 DNA sequence: TGTGCCAGCAGCGCCGAGGGTGCTAGCGGGATAAGCTCCTACAATGAGCAGTTCTTC.

This clone was counted a single time. This chain joins TRBV5-6 and TRBJ2-7; TRBD1 matches at 9 bases. Germline lookup yields CDR1 SGHDT and CDR2 YYEEEE. Trimming took 4 bases from V and 3 from J; bases not matched to a gene: 14. CDR3 length: 17 amino acids. CDR3 nucleotide sequence: TGTGCCAGCAGCACCTCCGTACAGGGGGCAATGATCTACGAGCAGTACTTC. Its translation is CASSTSVQGAMIYEQYF. The full variable domain, its missing parts supplied by reference TRBV5-6 and TRBJ2-7, is DAGVTQSPTHLIKTRGQQVTLRCSPKSGHDTVSWYQQALGQGPQFIFQYYEEEERQRGNFPDRFSGHQFPNYSSELNVNALLLGDSALYLCASSTSVQGAMIYEQYFGPGTRLTVT.

The DNA for the CDR3 is TGTGCCAGCTCACTAGACCAGGGGTCCGTGGCCACTGAAGCTTTCTTT. This sequence encodes CASSLDQGSVATEAFF. V is TRBV18 and J is TRBJ1-1; TRBD1 is a possible D gene (6 bases). V was pared by 4 bases and J by 4 bases, with 19 bases between. The CDR3 has 16 residues. From germline, CDR1 is KGHSH and CDR2 LQKENI.

The rearrangement links TRBV5-1 to TRBJ2-7; 8 nucleotides agree with TRBD1. Germline CDR1 and CDR2: SGHRS and YFSETQ. The CDR3 is 11 amino acids. Trimming removed 8 bases from V and 7 bases from J; junction bases left unmatched: 5. The CDR3 bases are TGCGCCAGTCAGGGGGCCGGGGAGCAGTACTTC. Its protein product is CASQGAGEQYF.

This chain uses TRBV29-1 with TRBJ2-5; 9 bases are a match to TRBD1. Germline CDR1 reads SQVTM; CDR2 reads ANQGSEA. The CDR3 runs to 17 residues. V lost 4 bases to trimming and J lost 5 bases; unmatched junction nucleotides: 17. The CDR3 region is CSVARGVGQGFPETQYF. The CDR3 nucleotides are TGCAGCGTTGCCCGGGGTGTTGGACAGGGGTTTCCTGAGACCCAGTACTTC.

The chain uses TRBV10-3 and TRBJ1-2; 7 nucleotides align to TRBD1. Germline V lookup: CDR1 ENHRY, CDR2 SYGVKD. This CDR3 is 14 amino acids long. V was clipped by 3 bases and J by 5 bases; unmatched bases: 6. The CDR3 reads CAISEGDRVYGYTF. CDR3 nucleotide sequence: TGTGCCATCAGTGAAGGTGACAGGGTGTATGGCTACACCTTC.